These 4 T cell receptor beta chains share one sample of origin, sequenced in a study of CXCR3-negative and CXCR3-positive naive CD8 T cells. Whole-study findings and limits: Comparison of naive cells showed more hydrophobic TRB CDR3s in CXCR3-positive than in CXCR3-negative naive cells.

Their recognized antigens are unknown. UMI-tagged TRB cDNA libraries were built via 5' RACE. From its re-call of the 5' RACE reads, TCRdb lists each CDR3 protein once, without DNA. The sample includes some 140,000 distinct CDR3 sequences. The sequencing input was naive CXCR3+ CD8+ T cells from blood. Sample subset: CD45RO-CCR7+CD27+CD95- naive CD8+ T cells expressing CXCR3 (TNR3+). These receptors all come from a human donor in good health. Some clones in this sample may be carry-over from other donors' samples.

The rearrangement joins TRBV4-1 to TRBJ2-7; the TCRdb D gene call, TRBD2, has no DNA to confirm it. Germline values: CDR1 MGHRA, CDR2 YSYEKL. CDR3 length equals 14 residues. The CDR3 is CASSQREGDYEQYF.

The rearrangement links TRBV27 to TRBJ2-7; TCRdb's assignment of TRBD1 cannot be checked, as there is no DNA. CDR1 and CDR2 from the germline V gene are MNHEY and SMNVEV (reference sequence). The CDR3 consists of 12 residues. CDR3 amino acids: CATWTASYEQYF.

The rearrangement uses TRBV6-5 and TRBJ2-1; lacking DNA, the TRBD2 call made by TCRdb goes unchecked. The CDR3 totals 14 residues. CDR1 is MNHEY, CDR2 SVGAGI, per germline. CDR3 in amino acids: CASSSGTPEGEQFF.

This chain links TRBV25-1 with TRBJ2-1; TCRdb proposes TRBD2, but this gene call is untestable without DNA. The CDR3 runs 17 residues. In germline, CDR1 is MGHDK, CDR2 SYGVNS. The CDR3 reads CASSEFSSGGAIDEQFF.